Each of the 18 T cell receptor beta chains below was sequenced from the same sample in a study of blood T cell repertoires in COVID-19. Profiling relied on immunoSEQ multiplex PCR, and the TCRdb table lists in-frame clones only, not all of them. The sample has about 400,000 clones, over 75% seen once; the top ten hold around 3%. Source material: PBMCs or T cells enriched from blood (not recorded which). The receptors stem from a woman aged 30 to 39 who had recovered from COVID-19.

The chain recombines TRBV9 with TRBJ1-2; 7 bases are a match to TRBD1. Germline CDR1 and CDR2: SGDLS and YYNGEE. V gave up 4 bases and J gave up 6 bases; unmatched junction bases: 6. This CDR3 has 13 residues. The CDR3 DNA reads TGTGCCAGCAGCAGCCAGACAGGGCATGGCTACACCTTC. This encodes CASSSQTGHGYTF.

The chain has TRBV10-3 and TRBJ1-1; 7 nucleotides agree with TRBD1. The CDR3 loop spans 19 amino acids. Germline CDR1 reads ENHRY; CDR2 reads SYGVKD. V shed 3 bases, J shed 7 bases, and the junction held 23 bases outside the gene matches. In DNA form, the CDR3 reads TGTGCCATCAGTGATTACTCCTTTTTACAGGGGACTCGGAAGGGTGAAGCTTTCTTT. It yields the protein CAISDYSFLQGTRKGEAFF.

The chain links TRBV21-1 to TRBJ1-5; TRBD1 is the table's D call, not checked against the DNA. TRBV21-1 constitutes a pseudogene. The CDR3 is 17 residues long. The CDR3 DNA follows: TGTGCCAGCAGCAAAGATTGCTGGGACAGGGGAAATCAGCCCCAGCATTTT. Residues: CASSKDCWDRGNQPQHF.

The J gene is TRBJ2-1, the V gene TRBV5-1; 9 bases map to TRBD2. This CDR3 has 19 residues. After removal of 0 bases from V and 0 bases from J, the junction contained 10 bases not matched to a gene. Per the germline V gene, CDR1 is SGHRS and CDR2 is YFSETQ. This CDR3 reads CASSLVGLAGRSSYNEQFF. CDR3 in DNA: TGCGCCAGCAGCTTGGTGGGACTAGCTGGAAGGAGCTCCTACAATGAGCAGTTCTTC.

V gene TRBV4-2 combines with J gene TRBJ1-3; D is undetermined. The CDR3 loop spans 17 amino acids. Per the germline V gene, CDR1 is LGHNA and CDR2 is YNFKEQ. V was pared by 0 bases and J by 0 bases, with 12 bases between. CDR3 protein: CASSQDDWKSSGNTIYF. The DNA for the CDR3 is TGTGCCAGCAGCCAAGATGACTGGAAATCCTCTGGAAACACCATATATTTT.

In regard to this clone: The identical CDR3 is also encoded by other nucleotide sequences in the sample. The chain carries TRBV28 and TRBJ1-5; 8 nucleotides match TRBD1. CDR1 and CDR2 from the germline V gene are MDHEN and SYDVKM. The CDR3 consists of 14 residues. V gave up 7 bases and J gave up 5 bases; unmatched junction bases: 7. DNA for the CDR3: TGTGCCAGCACTATCGGACAGGGTGATCAGCCCCAGCATTTT. Translation gives CASTIGQGDQPQHF.

The chain uses TRBV7-2 and TRBJ2-3, with 9 positions matching TRBD2. Germline V gene lookup returns CDR1 SGHTA and CDR2 FQGNSA. V trimming: 5 bases; J trimming: 2 bases; junction bases outside the gene matches: 5. The CDR3 extends over 15 amino acids. The CDR3 region is CASSPLAGPTDTQYF. As DNA, the CDR3 is TGTGCCAGCAGCCCGCTAGCGGGACCCACAGATACGCAGTATTTT.

The V and J genes are TRBV19 and TRBJ1-5; 9 nucleotides line up with TRBD1. The CDR3 has 16 residues. The junction had 6 bases not matched to a gene; V was cut back by 4 bases and J by 2 bases. The germline V gene encodes CDR1 LNHDA and CDR2 SQIVND (reference sequence). DNA of the CDR3: TGTGCCAGTAGTAGACTACAGGGGGCGGGCAATCAGCCCCAGCATTTT. The encoded protein is CASSRLQGAGNQPQHF.

This clone was seen just once. This chain uses TRBV15 with TRBJ1-4; D gene uncertain. The V gene lost 0 bases and the J gene lost 14 bases, with 13 bases spanning the gap. Per the germline V gene, CDR1 is LNHNV and CDR2 is YYDKDF (reference sequence). CDR3 size: 13 residues. CDR3 sequence (DNA): TGTGCCACCAGCAGAGAGCGGTCGGGTGGTCTGTTTTTT. Its translation is CATSRERSGGLFF.

The chain links TRBV12-3 or TRBV12-4 to TRBJ2-7; a possible D gene is TRBD1 (5 bases). Between the trimmed V and J ends, which lost 6 bases and 1 base, there was a span of 10 bases. CDR3 size: 13 residues. CDR3 nucleotide sequence: TGTGCCAGCAGACCTGACAGTTCCTACGAGCAGTACTTC. This codes for CASRPDSSYEQYF.

The chain employs TRBV29-1 and TRBJ2-7, with 8 nucleotides matching TRBD2. V lost 6 bases to trimming and J lost 2 bases; unmatched junction nucleotides: 9. The CDR3 is 14 amino acids. Looked up from germline, CDR1 is SQVTM and CDR2 is ANQGSEA. The CDR3 DNA sequence: TGCAGCGTAGTTGAGATGGGACTAGCCTACGAGCAGTACTTC. It is translated as CSVVEMGLAYEQYF.

V and J are TRBV18 and TRBJ1-4; D possibly corresponds to TRBD1 (6 bases). Germline V gives CDR1 KGHSH, CDR2 LQKENI. CDR3 length: 16 amino acids. V lost 3 bases and J lost 3, with 14 bases in between. DNA of the CDR3: TGTGCCAGCTCACCGATAGGGGGATTGGCTAATGAAAAACTGTTTTTT. The encoded protein is CASSPIGGLANEKLFF.

V gene TRBV29-1 combines with J gene TRBJ2-1; 9 nucleotides match TRBD2. The CDR3 length is 13 residues. Trimming at V came to 7 bases and at J to 0 bases, leaving 1 base not matched to a gene. Germline V gene lookup returns CDR1 SQVTM and CDR2 ANQGSEA. CDR3 sequence: CSGSGSSYNEQFF. DNA for the CDR3: TGCAGCGGTAGCGGGAGCTCCTACAATGAGCAGTTCTTC.

The V gene is TRBV18, the J gene TRBJ2-1; the match to TRBD2 covers 12 bases. V was pared by 3 bases and J by 3 bases, with 3 bases of the junction left unmatched. The CDR3 loop spans 16 amino acids. Looked up from germline, CDR1 is KGHSH and CDR2 is LQKENI. The CDR3 nucleotides are TGTGCCAGCTCACCCCAGACTAGCGGGGGCTACAATGAGCAGTTCTTC. Translated, it gives CASSPQTSGGYNEQFF.

V gene TRBV11-3 combines with J gene TRBJ2-2, with a weak D call TRBD2 (6 bases). V gave up 5 bases and J gave up 0 bases, with 13 bases separating them. CDR1 and CDR2 from the germline V gene are SGHNT and YENEEA. The CDR3 extends over 16 amino acids. The CDR3 sequence is CASSHRGTANTGELFF. The DNA for the CDR3 is TGTGCCAGCAGCCATCGGGGGACCGCGAACACCGGGGAGCTGTTTTTT.

The rearrangement links TRBV7-3 to TRBJ2-2, with unresolved D. Germline CDR1 and CDR2: SGHTA and FQGTGA. The CDR3 spans 14 residues. V was trimmed by 2 bases and J by 1 base, leaving 5 bases between them. The DNA for the CDR3 is TGTGCCAGCAGCTTATTGCGGAACACCGGGGAGCTGTTTTTT. Amino acids: CASSLLRNTGELFF.

Comment on this clone: At one end, the junction sequence differs from germline, possibly due to a read error. The V call is TRBV6-2 or TRBV6-3, the J call TRBJ2-7; D remains ambiguous. This CDR3 is 11 amino acids long. Germline V gives CDR1 MNHEY, CDR2 SVGEGT. The CDR3 here is CASSYSDEQYF. CDR3 DNA sequence: TGTGCCAGCAGTTACTCCGACGAGCAGTACTTC.

The chain is built from TRBV24-1 and TRBJ2-1; the match to TRBD1 covers 8 bases. V dropped 1 base and J dropped 5; count of bases not matched to a gene: 9. This CDR3 is built from 17 residues. Germline V gene data show CDR1 as KGHDR and CDR2 as SFDVKD. CDR3 DNA sequence: TGTGCCACCAGTGATTTCCCTAACAGGGGGGAAGACAATGAGCAGTTCTTC. Amino acids: CATSDFPNRGEDNEQFF.